These 30 T cell receptor beta chains share one sample of origin, sequenced in a study of post-analysis software for immune sequencing data. Regarding the study as a whole: Patients carried roughly five TRBV segments more frequently than controls did, and TRBV5-6, TRBV5-1 and TRBV20-1 were among them.

Tagging with unique molecular identifiers was a feature of the TCR beta cDNA libraries. Using its own MiXCR run on the PCR reads, TCRdb lists one record per CDR3 protein. The top ten hold around 0.6% of the sample, which has some 690,000 distinct CDR3 sequences, 25% to 30% seen once. Their specific antigens are unknown. The sequenced material came from blood. These TCRs come from a girl aged 10-17 years with multiple sclerosis.

This clonotype turned up a few times. In DNA form, the CDR3 reads TGCAGTGCCCCTAAGGGGATCTATGGCTACACCTTC. Residues: CSAPKGIYGYTF. This rearrangement joins TRBV20-1 to TRBJ1-2; D perhaps matches TRBD1 (5 bases). Germline V gene sequence: CDR1 DFQATT, CDR2 SNEGSKA (reference sequence). This CDR3 region has 12 residues. V lost 6 bases to trimming and J lost 4 bases, with 12 bases between them.

This clonotype showed up just a few times. The J gene is TRBJ2-7, the V gene TRBV9, with TRBD1 matching 7 bases. The germline V gene has CDR1 SGDLS and CDR2 YYNGEE. The trim removed 0 bases at V and 2 bases at J, leaving 8 bases unmatched. This CDR3 spans 16 amino acids. The chain's CDR3 is CASSVEVTGLTYEQYF. In DNA, the CDR3 is TGTGCCAGCAGCGTAGAGGTGACAGGGCTTACCTACGAGCAGTACTTC.

The chain links TRBV7-2 to TRBJ2-1; 8 bases map to TRBD2. Germline assignment: CDR1 SGHTA and CDR2 FQGNSA. The CDR3 runs to 16 residues. V lost 1 base and J lost 4; bases outside the gene matches: 6. The CDR3 spells CASSLEGTSVYNEQFF. The CDR3 DNA sequence: TGTGCCAGCAGCTTAGAAGGGACTAGTGTGTACAATGAGCAGTTCTTC.

This clonotype was recorded a few times. The chain links TRBV7-8 to TRBJ2-1; 7 positions agree with TRBD2. The J segment lost 5 bases and the V segment lost 5 bases, leaving 12 bases of the junction unmatched. Looked up from germline, CDR1 is SGHVS and CDR2 is FQNEAQ. CDR3 length: 16 amino acids. The DNA of the CDR3 is TGTGCCAGCAGCCCTAGGGGACTAACGGGGCACAATGAGCAGTTCTTC. This translates into CASSPRGLTGHNEQFF.

This clonotype has ten or more counts. This chain uses TRBV6-1 with TRBJ2-5, with D perhaps being TRBD1 or TRBD2 (5 bases each). V was shortened by 5 bases and J by 5 bases, with 9 bases between the two germline ends. The CDR3 runs 12 residues. CDR1 is MNHNS and CDR2 is SASEGT in the germline V gene. For the CDR3, the DNA is TGTGCCAGCAGTCGAGGGGCCGAGACCCAGTACTTC. Residues: CASSRGAETQYF.

The chain uses TRBV7-9 and TRBJ2-3; D possibly corresponds to TRBD1 (6 bases). V lost 3 bases and J 2 bases, leaving 12 bases between the germline ends. This CDR3 spans 15 amino acids. The germline V gene has CDR1 SEHNR and CDR2 FQNEAQ (reference sequence). DNA for the CDR3: TGTGCCAGCAGCTTGCCGACAGGAGTCACAGATACGCAGTATTTT. Protein sequence: CASSLPTGVTDTQYF.

This clonotype was seen a few times. The chain employs TRBV11-2 and TRBJ2-4; D gene uncertain. Germline CDR1 and CDR2: SGHAT and FQNNGV. Trimming removed 2 bases at V and 0 bases at J, with 11 bases between. The CDR3 is 16 amino acids. The chain's CDR3 is CASSLLVGLAKNIQYF. The CDR3 DNA reads TGTGCCAGCAGCTTATTGGTGGGTCTAGCCAAAAACATTCAGTACTTC. Together with reference TRBV11-2 and TRBJ2-4, the CDR3 gives the full variable domain: EAGVAQSPRYKIIEKRQSVAFWCNPISGHATLYWYQQILGQGPKLLIQFQNNGVVDDSQLPKDRFSAERLKGVDSTLKIQPAKLEDSAVYLCASSLLVGLAKNIQYFGAGTRLSVL.

V is TRBV5-1 and J is TRBJ2-3; a possible D gene is TRBD1 (7 bases). The germline V gene encodes CDR1 SGHRS and CDR2 YFSETQ. The CDR3 is 16 residues long. Trimming took 1 base from V and 2 from J, leaving 14 bases between them. CDR3 residues: CASSLTAGQTTDTQYF. The CDR3 nucleotides read TGCGCCAGCAGCTTGACCGCGGGACAGACCACAGATACGCAGTATTTT.

This chain links TRBV6-1 with TRBJ2-2; D is perhaps TRBD1 (5 bases). V lost 6 bases, J lost 4 bases, and 12 bases lay in between. CDR1 MNHNS and CDR2 SASEGT come from the germline V gene. The CDR3 consists of 14 residues. CDR3 protein: CASSALQGTGELFF. CDR3 DNA sequence: TGTGCCAGCAGCGCGCTCCAGGGCACCGGGGAGCTGTTTTTT.

This clonotype was found many times. The genes are TRBV12-3 or TRBV12-4 and TRBJ2-5, with 7 bases matching TRBD2. CDR3 length equals 16 residues. Losses at the gene ends were 3 bases for V and 5 bases for J; bases not matched to a gene: 12. The CDR3 here is CASSFTATLAEETQYF. For the CDR3, the DNA is TGTGCCAGCAGTTTCACCGCGACGCTAGCGGAGGAGACCCAGTACTTC.

This clonotype came up a few times. Here the CDR3 reads CASSPPGSRSTDTQYF. The CDR3 DNA reads TGCGCCAGCAGCCCGCCGGGCAGCCGCAGCACAGATACGCAGTATTTT. The V and J genes are TRBV5-1 and TRBJ2-3; D remains ambiguous. Germline CDR1 SGHRS, CDR2 YFSETQ. This CDR3 has 16 amino acids. Between the trimmed V and J ends, which lost 4 bases and 0 bases, there was a span of 15 bases.

The genes are TRBV5-1 and TRBJ2-3, with D unresolved. The CDR3 loop spans 15 amino acids. Per the germline V gene, CDR1 is SGHRS and CDR2 is YFSETQ. V dropped 4 bases and J dropped 5 bases, with 17 bases sitting between them. The CDR3 DNA follows: TGCGCCAGCAGCCGGCATTCGACGTGGGGAGATACGCAGTATTTT. This translates into CASSRHSTWGDTQYF.

This clonotype came up a few times. The chain links TRBV6-5 to TRBJ2-1, with a tentative D call TRBD1 (5 bases). Germline V CDR1 and CDR2: MNHEY, SVGAGI. This CDR3 is 15 amino acids long. V was trimmed by 6 bases and J by 8 bases, leaving 20 bases between them. The CDR3 DNA is TGTGCCAGCAGCTCCTACAGGAGAGGTGCGGATGAGCAGTTCTTC. Its translation is CASSSYRRGADEQFF.

CDR3 sequence: CASSLAGGTVPSDGYTF. The CDR3 bases are TGCGCCAGCAGCTTGGCCGGCGGGACAGTGCCAAGTGATGGCTACACCTTC. V gene TRBV5-1 combines with J gene TRBJ1-2; 7 bases match TRBD1. The J segment lost 6 bases and the V segment lost 0 bases, leaving 14 bases of the junction unmatched. The CDR3 loop spans 17 amino acids. CDR1 and CDR2 from the germline V gene are SGHRS and YFSETQ.

The chain links TRBV10-3 to TRBJ2-7, with TRBD1 as a possible D gene (5 bases). From germline, CDR1 is ENHRY and CDR2 SYGVKD. Trimming left V 8 bases short and J 0 bases short, with 11 bases between. This CDR3 comprises 13 residues. The CDR3 bases are TGTGCCATCCCGCACAGGAGCTCCTACGAGCAGTACTTC. The encoded protein is CAIPHRSSYEQYF.

There are a few counts of this clonotype. The chain combines TRBV6-1 with TRBJ1-1; D gene uncertain. V was trimmed by 4 bases and J by 0 bases, leaving 9 bases between them. From germline, CDR1 is MNHNS and CDR2 SASEGT. The CDR3 totals 14 residues. CDR3 nucleotide sequence: TGTGCCAGCAGTGGATCCTGGCTGAACACTGAAGCTTTCTTT. Amino acid sequence: CASSGSWLNTEAFF.

The chain couples TRBV7-9 to TRBJ2-1, with 10 bases that match TRBD1. The J call could be wrong; TRBJ2-7 is a better fit for the DNA end. The CDR3 extends over 16 amino acids. Germline assignment: CDR1 SEHNR and CDR2 FQNEAQ (reference sequence). Here the CDR3 reads CASSYAGQGQYNEQYF. In DNA, the CDR3 is TGTGCCAGCAGCTACGCGGGACAGGGGCAATACAATGAGCAGTACTTC.

This clonotype was detected ten times or more. The chain joins TRBV4-2 to TRBJ1-6, with a possible D match to TRBD1 (6 bases). Germline values: CDR1 LGHNA, CDR2 YNFKEQ. The CDR3 totals 15 residues. The V and J ends lost 5 bases and 8 bases respectively, with 16 bases between them. DNA for the CDR3: TGTGCCAGCAGCTCAGCCACAGGGAAGGATTCACCCCTCCACTTT. It codes for CASSSATGKDSPLHF.

This sequence joins TRBV12-3 or TRBV12-4 and TRBJ2-4, with D perhaps TRBD2 (5 bases). The J call is uncertain, as TRBJ2-5 better fits the DNA end. This CDR3 has 17 residues. The CDR3, as DNA: TGTGCCAGCAGCACTCAGGCTTCCGGAGGATGGGGAGAGACCCAGTACTTC. Translation gives CASSTQASGGWGETQYF.

CDR3 in DNA: TGCGCCAGCAGCTTGGACGGACAGGGGACGAATTCACCCCTCCACTTT. It encodes CASSLDGQGTNSPLHF. The chain uses TRBV5-1 and TRBJ1-6; 9 bases agree with TRBD1. The V gene's germline CDR1 is SGHRS and CDR2 YFSETQ. Unmatched junction bases numbered 5, after V lost 0 bases and J lost 7 bases. The CDR3 is 16 amino acids. The full variable domain, its missing parts supplied by reference TRBV5-1 and TRBJ1-6, is KAGVTQTPRYLIKTRGQQVTLSCSPISGHRSVSWYQQTPGQGLQFLFEYFSETQRNKGNFPGRFSGRQFSNSRSEMNVSTLELGDSALYLCASSLDGQGTNSPLHFGNGTRLTVT.

The gene calls are TRBV4-2 and TRBJ2-5, with TRBD2 matching 9 bases. Germline lookup yields CDR1 LGHNA and CDR2 YNFKEQ. This CDR3 region has 16 residues. Trimming took 1 base from V and 4 from J; bases not matched to a gene: 7. The CDR3 loop is CASSQAAGGPPETQYF. The CDR3 DNA follows: TGTGCCAGCAGCCAAGCCGCGGGGGGGCCCCCAGAGACCCAGTACTTC.

The chain joins TRBV27 to TRBJ1-6; 8 nucleotides line up with TRBD1. The CDR3 loop spans 14 amino acids. J was trimmed by 7 bases and V by 6 bases; bases with no gene match: 5. The germline gives CDR1 MNHEY, CDR2 SMNVEV (reference sequence). The CDR3 loop reads CASSVRQGNSPLHF. The CDR3 nucleotides read TGTGCCAGCAGCGTTCGACAGGGGAATTCACCCCTCCACTTT.

About this clonotype: This may arise from a read error, as a much more abundant clone is one base away. The V gene is TRBV24-1, the J gene TRBJ2-5; TRBD1 aligns across 8 bases. The tail of the sequence fits TRBJ2-7 better, so the J call may be wrong. From germline, CDR1 is KGHDR and CDR2 SFDVKD. This CDR3 is 15 amino acids long. The CDR3 spells CATSNPGTGTYEQYF. The CDR3 DNA sequence: TGTGCCACCAGTAATCCCGGGACAGGAACCTACGAGCAGTACTTC.

The chain couples TRBV7-9 to TRBJ1-2, with D possibly TRBD1 on 5 matching bases. The CDR3 has 13 amino acids. The germline gives CDR1 SEHNR, CDR2 FQNEAQ (reference sequence). Trimming left V 2 bases short and J 7 bases short, with 11 bases between. The CDR3 nucleotides read TGTGCCAGCAGCTTATCGGGGGTTCCTGGCTACACCTTC. Its protein is CASSLSGVPGYTF. Based on the CDR3 plus reference TRBV7-9 and TRBJ1-2, the full variable domain is DTGVSQNPRHKITKRGQNVTFRCDPISEHNRLYWYRQTLGQGPEFLTYFQNEAQLEKSRLLSDRFSAERPKGSFSTLEIQRTEQGDSAMYLCASSLSGVPGYTFGSGTRLTVV.

The chain combines TRBV7-9 with TRBJ2-6; tentative D call: TRBD1 (6 bases). V dropped 4 bases and J dropped 4 bases, with 11 bases sitting between them. There are 15 residues in the CDR3. Germline V CDR1 and CDR2: SEHNR, FQNEAQ (reference sequence). CDR3 sequence: CASSSTGTGANVLTF. The CDR3 coding sequence is TGTGCCAGCAGCTCCACAGGGACCGGGGCCAACGTCCTGACTTTC.

CDR3 region: CASSITTSGGRQFF. In DNA, the CDR3 is TGTGCCAGCAGCATAACTACTAGCGGGGGTAGGCAGTTCTTC. V is TRBV7-2 and J is TRBJ2-1; 11 positions agree with TRBD2. V shed 5 bases, J shed 12 bases, and the junction held 9 bases outside the gene matches. Germline V lookup: CDR1 SGHTA, CDR2 FQGNSA. This CDR3 has 14 amino acids.

Turning to this clonotype: Possible read error: a much larger clone is one base away. The V and J genes are TRBV6-2 or TRBV6-3 and TRBJ2-1, with TRBD2 matching 8 bases. The DNA matches TRBJ2-7 better at its end, which makes the J call doubtful. Germline V gene data show CDR1 as MNHEY and CDR2 as SVGEGT. This CDR3 region has 15 residues. CDR3 coding DNA: TGTGCCAGCAGCCTCCTAGCGGGCCCCTACAATGAGCAGTACTTC. It translates to CASSLLAGPYNEQYF.

The genes are TRBV7-2 and TRBJ2-5; 7 bases map to TRBD2. After removal of 5 bases from V and 5 bases from J, the junction contained 11 bases not matched to a gene. Germline-derived CDR1 and CDR2 are SGHTA and FQGNSA. This CDR3 spans 15 amino acids. The CDR3 DNA is TGTGCCAGCAGCCGAGACGGACTAGTAGGGGAGACCCAGTACTTC. It translates to CASSRDGLVGETQYF.

This chain joins TRBV7-2 and TRBJ1-5, with D perhaps TRBD1 (5 bases). The germline V gene encodes CDR1 SGHTA and CDR2 FQGNSA. V shed 5 bases and J shed 2 bases, with 16 bases lying between them. This CDR3 spans 16 amino acids. The DNA for the CDR3 is TGTGCCAGCAGCCTCCGGGGACGGGGCGGCAATCAGCCCCAGCATTTT. Translation gives CASSLRGRGGNQPQHF.

This clonotype was counted only a few times. This rearrangement joins TRBV5-1 to TRBJ2-5, with TRBD1 matching over 7 bases. Losses at the gene ends were 2 bases for V and 4 bases for J; bases not matched to a gene: 5. This CDR3 region has 14 residues. Germline CDR1 is SGHRS and CDR2 is YFSETQ. DNA for the CDR3: TGCGCCAGCAGCTTACAGGGGTTCGGAGAGACCCAGTACTTC. Protein sequence: CASSLQGFGETQYF.